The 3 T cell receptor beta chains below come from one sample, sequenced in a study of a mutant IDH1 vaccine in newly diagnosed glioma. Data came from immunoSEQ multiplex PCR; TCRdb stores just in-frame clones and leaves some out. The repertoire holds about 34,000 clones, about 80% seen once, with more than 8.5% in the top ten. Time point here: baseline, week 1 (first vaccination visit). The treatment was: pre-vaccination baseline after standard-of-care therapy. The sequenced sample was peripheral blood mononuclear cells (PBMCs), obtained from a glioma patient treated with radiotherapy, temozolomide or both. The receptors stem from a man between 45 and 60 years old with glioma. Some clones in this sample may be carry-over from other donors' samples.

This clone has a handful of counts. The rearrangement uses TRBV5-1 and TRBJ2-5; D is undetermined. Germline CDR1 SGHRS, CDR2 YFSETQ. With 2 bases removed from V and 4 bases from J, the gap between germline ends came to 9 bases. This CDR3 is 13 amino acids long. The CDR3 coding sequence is TGCGCCAGCAGCTTCTCGCGCGGAGAGACCCAGTACTTC. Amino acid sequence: CASSFSRGETQYF.

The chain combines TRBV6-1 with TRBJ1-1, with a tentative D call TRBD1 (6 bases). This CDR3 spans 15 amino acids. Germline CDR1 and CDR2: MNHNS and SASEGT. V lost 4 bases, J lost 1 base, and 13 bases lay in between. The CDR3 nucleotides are TGTGCCAGCAGTGTAGGGGGAAGTGAGAACACTGAAGCTTTCTTT. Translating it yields CASSVGGSENTEAFF.

The CDR3 bases are TGTGCCAGCAGCTTCCGGAGCGGGCTAGGCACAGATACGCAGTATTTT. Its translation: CASSFRSGLGTDTQYF. The chain carries TRBV5-4 and TRBJ2-3, with D possibly being TRBD2 (6 bases). V lost 2 bases and J lost 1, with 14 bases in between. Germline CDR1 SGHNT, CDR2 YYREEE (reference sequence). The CDR3 sequence is 16 residues long.